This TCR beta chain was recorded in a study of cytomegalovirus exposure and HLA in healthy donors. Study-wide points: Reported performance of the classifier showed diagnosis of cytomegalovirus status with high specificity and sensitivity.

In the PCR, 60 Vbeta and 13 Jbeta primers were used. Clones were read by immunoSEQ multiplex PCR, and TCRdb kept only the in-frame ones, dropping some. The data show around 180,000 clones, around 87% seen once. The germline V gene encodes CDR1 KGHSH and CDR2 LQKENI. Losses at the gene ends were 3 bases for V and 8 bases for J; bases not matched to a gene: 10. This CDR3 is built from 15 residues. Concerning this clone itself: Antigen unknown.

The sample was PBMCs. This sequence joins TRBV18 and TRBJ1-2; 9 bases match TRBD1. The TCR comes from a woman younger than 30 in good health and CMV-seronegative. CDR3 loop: CASSPGTGPTRGYTF. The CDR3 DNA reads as TGTGCCAGCTCACCTGGGACAGGGCCCACCAGGGGCTACACCTTC.